A single sample is the source of the 3 T cell receptor beta chains below, sequenced in a study of sequential checkpoint blockade in melanoma. Treatment described: randomized to nivolumab then ipilimumab (arm A) or the reverse (arm B). TCRdb's table, derived via immunoSEQ multiplex PCR, lists solely in-frame clones and lacks some. The sample carries hundreds of clones, 20% to 30% recorded once. Sequenced here: tumor tissue (inferred from file names), sampled from a patient given nivolumab and ipilimumab in sequence. These receptor sequences come from a human donor with melanoma.

This clone has more than one count but fewer than ten. The rearrangement joins TRBV28 to TRBJ1-4; 7 positions match TRBD1. The CDR3 is 13 amino acids. With 8 bases clipped from V and 10 bases from J, the junction kept 10 bases outside the gene matches. The germline V gene encodes CDR1 MDHEN and CDR2 SYDVKM. The CDR3 loop reads CASGTGVFGKLFF. For the CDR3, the DNA is TGTGCCAGCGGAACAGGGGTTTTCGGAAAACTGTTTTTT.

The J gene is TRBJ2-5, the V gene TRBV19, with D perhaps being TRBD1 or TRBD2 (5 bases each). Germline CDR1 and CDR2: LNHDA and SQIVND (reference sequence). With 7 bases removed from V and 5 bases from J, the gap between germline ends came to 14 bases. The CDR3 contains 13 residues. Written as DNA, the CDR3 is TGTGCCAGTACCGGGACCGACTTGGAGACCCAGTACTTC. Amino acids: CASTGTDLETQYF.

The genes are TRBV1 and TRBJ2-1; the D call TRBD2 from the table was never checked on the DNA. TRBV1 is given as a pseudogene. The CDR3 extends over 15 amino acids. The CDR3 coding sequence is TGCACCAGCAGCCAAGGGCCTCGACGGGCGACGGGACAGTTCTTC. Translation gives CTSSQGPRRATGQFF.